Detailed here is one T cell receptor beta chain. In the original processing: Nucleated cell number was recorded as an estimate derived from reference gene primer amplification. Only in-frame clones appear in the TCRdb table, and some are missing; sequencing was by immunoSEQ multiplex PCR. V, J and clone size are those of that table, while D and trimming were read from the DNA. The profile shows roughly 330,000 clones, roughly 90% of them singletons. This sample is part of a study of blood T cell repertoires in COVID-19. Study information: The United States, Italy and Spain provided the acute and convalescent COVID-19 samples. From T cells, B-cell-depleted T cells, or PBMCs came the material, which was cDNA or gDNA.

The CDR3 covers 14 residues. With 5 bases clipped from V and 6 bases from J, the junction kept 7 bases outside the gene matches. Per germline, CDR1 KGHSH and CDR2 LQKENI. Sequencing was performed on peripheral blood. This receptor was identified in a young man who had recovered from COVID-19. The V gene is TRBV18, the J gene TRBJ1-5; 7 bases fit TRBD1. The DNA of the CDR3 is TGTGCCAGCTCAAACGACAGGGAAGGTCAGCCCCAGCATTTT. Encoded protein: CASSNDREGQPQHF.